These 8 T cell receptor beta chains were sequenced from one sample in a study of blood T cell repertoires in COVID-19. Only in-frame clones appear in the TCRdb table, and some are missing; sequencing was by immunoSEQ multiplex PCR. The sample yields 140,000 to 150,000 clones, over 75% seen once. Sequencing was performed on peripheral blood. These receptors originate from a man aged 18 to 29 with COVID-19, enrolled during active disease.

This chain uses TRBV2 with TRBJ2-5, with 12 nucleotides matching TRBD2. Trimming cost V 9 bases and J 4 bases; bases outside gene matches: 6. Germline lookup yields CDR1 SNHLY and CDR2 FYNNEI. The length of the CDR3 is 14 residues. Here the CDR3 reads CASLTSGRAETQYF. For the CDR3, the DNA is TGTGCCAGTCTGACTAGCGGGAGAGCAGAGACCCAGTACTTC.

The V gene is TRBV18, the J gene TRBJ2-3; 11 bases agree with TRBD2. V shed 6 bases, J shed 3 bases, and the junction held 5 bases outside the gene matches. The germline CDR1 and CDR2 sequences are KGHSH and LQKENI. The CDR3 is made up of 15 amino acids. The CDR3 here is CASSLRLAGTDTQYF. DNA for the CDR3: TGTGCCAGCTCCCTTAGACTAGCGGGAACAGATACGCAGTATTTT.

The V gene is TRBV6-2 or TRBV6-3, the J gene TRBJ2-1; TRBD2 agrees at 8 bases. J was trimmed by 14 bases and V by 0 bases; bases with no gene match: 12. CDR1 MNHEY and CDR2 SVGEGT come from the germline V gene. The length of the CDR3 is 15 residues. CDR3 loop: CASSYSITSGAEEFF. In DNA form, the CDR3 reads TGTGCCAGCAGTTACTCGATAACTAGCGGCGCCGAGGAGTTCTTC.

A note on this clone: An end of the junction differs from the germline gene, which may be a read error. V and J are TRBV4-3 and TRBJ1-4; D unclear. The CDR3 length is 13 residues. Germline CDR1 reads LGHNA; CDR2 reads YSLEER. For the CDR3, the DNA is TGCGCCAGCAGCCAAGGATCATTAGAAAAACTGCTTTTT. Amino acid sequence: CASSQGSLEKLLF.

The gene calls are TRBV7-8 and TRBJ1-2; D call uncertain. The CDR3 runs 15 residues. V lost 5 bases to trimming and J lost 5 bases, with 18 bases between them. Germline-derived CDR1 and CDR2 are SGHVS and FQNEAQ. CDR3 in DNA: TGTGCCAGCAGCCCGACCTCCCGGGGTGCGTATGGCTACACCTTC. This sequence encodes CASSPTSRGAYGYTF.

The CDR3 loop reads CASSIDTMPLHF. CDR3 sequence (DNA): TGTGCCAGCAGCATTGACACCATGCCCCTCCACTTT. V and J are TRBV13 and TRBJ1-6; D not resolved. CDR1 and CDR2 (germline): PRHDT, FYEKMQ (reference sequence). Deletions cut 5 bases from V and 13 bases from J, with 12 bases between. CDR3 length: 12 residues.

This clone was detected a few times. V gene TRBV29-1 combines with J gene TRBJ2-2, with D perhaps matching TRBD1 (6 bases). CDR1 is SQVTM and CDR2 is ANQGSEA in the germline V gene. V gave up 2 bases and J gave up 6 bases, with 16 bases separating them. CDR3 length: 15 amino acids. CDR3 amino acids: CSVERGAGASGELFF. The CDR3 coding sequence is TGCAGCGTTGAACGAGGGGCAGGGGCTTCCGGGGAGCTGTTTTTT.

V is TRBV28 and J is TRBJ1-5; D possibly corresponds to TRBD1 (5 bases). This CDR3 contains 16 residues. Trimming left V 5 bases short and J 1 base short, with 15 bases between. Germline V CDR1 and CDR2: MDHEN, SYDVKM. The CDR3 DNA follows: TGTGCCAGCAGTCGCCCCAGGGTAGGGAGCAATCAGCCCCAGCATTTT. Its translation: CASSRPRVGSNQPQHF.